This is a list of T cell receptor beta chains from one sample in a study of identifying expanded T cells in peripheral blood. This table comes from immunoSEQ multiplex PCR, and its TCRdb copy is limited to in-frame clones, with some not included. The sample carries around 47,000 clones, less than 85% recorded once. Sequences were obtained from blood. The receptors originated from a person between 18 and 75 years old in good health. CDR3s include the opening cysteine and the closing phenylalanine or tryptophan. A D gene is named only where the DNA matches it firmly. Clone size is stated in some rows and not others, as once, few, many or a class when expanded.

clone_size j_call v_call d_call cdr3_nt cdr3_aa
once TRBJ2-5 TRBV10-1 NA TGCGCCAGAAGGTCGGACAGAGAGAAAGAGACCCAGTACTTC CARRSDREKETQYF
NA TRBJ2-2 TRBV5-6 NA TGTGCCAGCAGCTTTTACAGGGTGCGCGGCACCGGGGAGCTGTTTTTT CASSFYRVRGTGELFF
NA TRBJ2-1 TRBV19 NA TGTGCCAGTAGTATAGGGGCCAGACGGTTCTTC CASSIGARRFF
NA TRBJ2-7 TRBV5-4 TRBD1 TGTGCCAGCAGCTTGGGCGGGACAGGGGCCAGCGAGCAGTACTTC CASSLGGTGASEQYF
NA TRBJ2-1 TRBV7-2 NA TGTGCCAGCAGCTTAACAGTCGGGGGCTCCTACAATGAGCAGTTCTTC CASSLTVGGSYNEQFF
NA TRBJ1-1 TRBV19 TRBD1 TGTGCCAGTAAGGAGGGACAGTTAGCCACTGAAGCTTTCTTT CASKEGQLATEAFF
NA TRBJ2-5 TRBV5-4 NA TGTGCCAGCAGCCCAAGGACAGGTCGGGGGGGAGAGACCCAGTACTTC CASSPRTGRGGETQYF
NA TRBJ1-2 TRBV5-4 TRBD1 TGTGCCAGCAGCAAGGAGGGGGACAGGGGGATTTTAGAAGGCTACACCTTC CASSKEGDRGILEGYTF
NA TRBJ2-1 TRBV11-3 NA TGTGCCAGCAGCTTAGACAGGGGGGGCGATAATGAGCAGTTCTTC CASSLDRGGDNEQFF
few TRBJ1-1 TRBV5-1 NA TGCGCCAGCAGCCCCATAGGTACGGTGGAGACTGAAGCTTTCTTT CASSPIGTVETEAFF
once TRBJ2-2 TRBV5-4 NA TGTGCCAGCAGCTTAGGCCCTCCCGGGGAGCTGTTTTTT CASSLGPPGELFF
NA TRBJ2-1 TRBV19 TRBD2 TGTGCCAGTAGTAGGAGACTAGCGGGAAGGGAGCAGTTCTTC CASSRRLAGREQFF
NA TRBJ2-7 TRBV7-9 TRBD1 TGTGCCAGCAGCCTGGACAGGGTCTACGTGGAGCAGTACTTC CASSLDRVYVEQYF